This TCR beta chain stems from a study of CD8 T cells in Susac syndrome. Random hexamers served to reverse transcribe roughly 0.5 to 1 ug RNA. The immunoSEQ assay covered 54 Vbeta and 13 Jbeta segments for CDR3. MiXCR, applied by TCRdb to the immunoSEQ multiplex PCR reads, yields one record per CDR3 protein. The sample has 250,000 or so distinct CDR3 sequences; about 93% are singletons. The multiple sclerosis controls were treatment-naive patients with relapsing-remitting disease that was stable or active. The authors negatively isolated CD8+ and CD4+ T cells and FACS-enriched TEMRA cells. Trimming removed 5 bases from V and 3 bases from J, with 14 bases in between. The CDR3 length is 14 residues. Germline assignment: CDR1 DFQATT and CDR2 SNEGSKA (reference sequence).

This receptor was taken from a human donor with multiple sclerosis. Sample: CD4+ T cells from PBMCs. This sequence joins TRBV20-1 and TRBJ1-5; D is uncertain. The CDR3 sequence: CSASSGVTNQPQHF. The CDR3 DNA sequence: TGCAGTGCTTCGAGCGGGGTTACCAATCAGCCCCAGCATTTT.